This T cell receptor (beta chain) originates from a study of technical replicates of blood from a few donors (dated by TCRdb to 2016 to 2017). With respect to this clone: Its cognate antigen has yet to be identified. Within one base of it there is no much larger clone, and no base qualities were kept.

Sequences MDHEN (CDR1) and SYDVKM (CDR2) are obtained from the germline V gene. From the cysteine up to the phenylalanine, the CDR3 has a length of 13 residues. Kept here is only the CDR3 DNA, which spans 39 bases and is read in frame from base 1. V is shortened by 6 bases, J by 5 bases, and the region joining them spans 13 bases. Libraries were built with the immunoSEQ multiplex PCR assay. Here the immuneACCESS table is served through TCRdb, limited to in-frame sequences with V and J called. Missing clones are a known gap in these copies; in checked studies unresolved V genes cover under half, and the rest lacks a known reason. In all, the sample holds around 83,000 clones, and 85% to 95% of those were seen once. The ten top clones hold under 0.3% of the sample.

The receptor was derived from a human donor in good health. Sequencing was performed on T cells isolated from PBMCs. The chain is made from TRBV28 and TRBJ1-1; the D region possibly corresponds to TRBD1 (6 bases align). The DNA sequence is given as TGTGCCAGCAGCCCGCCAAGGGGGACTGAAGCTTTCTTT. The translation is CASSPPRGTEAFF.